The 25 T cell receptor beta chains below come from one sample, sequenced in a study of T cell responses to AZD1222 COVID-19 vaccine. Generated by immunoSEQ multiplex PCR, the TCRdb table keeps only in-frame clones and is missing some. The data show 75,000 to 100,000 clones, roughly 85% seen once. The sample in question was peripheral blood, obtained on day 0 of AZD1222 vaccination. The receptors were gathered from an adult in good health.

The chain is built from TRBV5-6 and TRBJ1-2; D possibly corresponds to TRBD1 (5 bases). This CDR3 contains 12 residues. Germline V CDR1 and CDR2: SGHDT, YYEEEE. The V end lost 0 bases, the J end lost 8 bases, and 8 bases lay between the germline ends. CDR3: CASSLGGEGYTF. CDR3 nucleotide sequence: TGTGCCAGCAGCTTGGGAGGGGAAGGCTACACCTTC. The full variable domain, with the rest looked up from reference TRBV5-6 and TRBJ1-2, is DAGVTQSPTHLIKTRGQQVTLRCSPKSGHDTVSWYQQALGQGPQFIFQYYEEEERQRGNFPDRFSGHQFPNYSSELNVNALLLGDSALYLCASSLGGEGYTFGSGTRLTVV.

The chain couples TRBV12-3 or TRBV12-4 to TRBJ2-3; 7 bases are a match to TRBD1. V gave up 4 bases and J gave up 5 bases; unmatched junction bases: 3. The length of the CDR3 is 13 residues. CDR3 bases: TGTGCCAGCAGTTCCTCAGGGGGAGATACGCAGTATTTT. Translating it yields CASSSSGGDTQYF.

The chain joins TRBV12-3 or TRBV12-4 to TRBJ1-5; D is uncertain. V lost 3 bases, J lost 0 bases, and 3 bases lay in between. CDR3 size: 13 residues. The CDR3 reads CASSFDSNQPQHF. The DNA for the CDR3 is TGTGCCAGCAGTTTCGATAGCAATCAGCCCCAGCATTTT.

The chain uses TRBV7-8 and TRBJ2-3; D unresolved. The CDR3 is 14 residues long. From germline, CDR1 is SGHVS and CDR2 FQNEAQ. V dropped 5 bases and J dropped 1 base, with 10 bases sitting between them. The CDR3 DNA follows: TGTGCCAGCAGCAAAGGAGCTCGCACAGATACGCAGTATTTT. Its protein is CASSKGARTDTQYF.

The chain recombines TRBV19 with TRBJ2-3; TRBD1 matches at 8 bases. Trimming at V came to 10 bases and at J to 9 bases, leaving 9 bases not matched to a gene. The CDR3 is 12 amino acids. CDR1 LNHDA and CDR2 SQIVND come from the germline V gene (reference sequence). CDR3 DNA sequence: TGTGCCACCCGCCCCGACAGGGGAACGCAGTATTTT. Its protein is CATRPDRGTQYF.

This chain joins TRBV3-1 (or the pseudogene TRBV3-2) and TRBJ1-1, with 8 bases identical to TRBD1. The CDR3 extends over 16 amino acids. The germline CDR1 and CDR2 sequences are LGHDT and YNNKEL (reference sequence). V lost 2 bases to trimming and J lost 6 bases; unmatched junction nucleotides: 11. CDR3 sequence: CASSQTTGGLFAEAFF. The CDR3, as DNA: TGTGCCAGCAGCCAAACCACAGGGGGACTTTTCGCTGAAGCTTTCTTT.

This clone was counted a single time. The V and J genes are TRBV20-1 and TRBJ1-6; D remains unclear. Trimming cost V 3 bases and J 14 bases, with 11 bases left between them. Germline lookup yields CDR1 DFQATT and CDR2 SNEGSKA (reference sequence). This CDR3 contains 11 residues. CDR3 coding DNA: TGCAGTGCTAGTCCCGGTGGGTCCCTCCACTTT. Amino acid sequence: CSASPGGSLHF.

The J gene is TRBJ1-4, the V gene TRBV6-5; 7 bases align to TRBD1. Per germline, CDR1 MNHEY and CDR2 SVGAGI. This CDR3 is 13 amino acids long. Losses at the gene ends were 10 bases for V and 4 bases for J; bases not matched to a gene: 6. DNA of the CDR3: TGTGCCACCCGGGACAGTAGTAATGAAAAACTGTTTTTT. As protein: CATRDSSNEKLFF.

V and J are TRBV12-3 or TRBV12-4 and TRBJ1-4; D is uncertain. The length of the CDR3 is 13 residues. Between the trimmed V and J ends, which lost 10 bases and 4 bases, there was a span of 13 bases. CDR3 amino acids: CATARTHNEKLFF. CDR3 nucleotides: TGTGCCACCGCACGGACCCATAATGAAAAACTGTTTTTT.

The chain employs TRBV10-1 and TRBJ2-3, with 9 nucleotides matching TRBD2. V gave up 10 bases and J gave up 3 bases; unmatched junction bases: 5. Germline V gives CDR1 WNHNN, CDR2 SYGVQD (reference sequence). This CDR3 has 13 residues. This CDR3 reads CAKQAGGTDTQYF. CDR3 in DNA: TGCGCCAAACAAGCGGGAGGAACAGATACGCAGTATTTT.

This clone was seen ten or more times. The sample contains more than one DNA sequence encoding this CDR3. The chain has TRBV7-6 and TRBJ2-7; 11 nucleotides agree with TRBD2. In germline, CDR1 is SGHVS, CDR2 FNYEAQ. The CDR3 is made up of 15 amino acids. The V and J ends lost 5 bases and 1 base, in that order; junction bases with no gene match: 4. Here the CDR3 reads CASSPRLAGSYEQYF. The DNA for the CDR3 is TGTGCCAGCAGCCCTCGACTAGCGGGGTCCTACGAGCAGTACTTC.

Points on this clone: At one boundary the junction diverges from the germline segment, which might be a read error. The chain couples TRBV15 to TRBJ1-1, with 9 bases that match TRBD1. This CDR3 has 15 amino acids. Germline values: CDR1 LNHNV, CDR2 YYDKDF (reference sequence). Here the CDR3 DNA reads TGTGCCACCAGCAGAGGTGGACAGGGGAACCCTGAAGCTTTCTTT. It specifies CATSRGGQGNPEAFF.

Written as DNA, the CDR3 is TGTGCCAGCAGCAAACGACAGGGCTCGGAAAATGAGCAGTTCTTC. This sequence encodes CASSKRQGSENEQFF. The V gene is TRBV7-2, the J gene TRBJ2-1; TRBD1 matches at 7 bases. After removal of 5 bases from V and 7 bases from J, the junction contained 11 bases not matched to a gene. CDR3 size: 15 residues. Looked up from germline, CDR1 is SGHTA and CDR2 is FQGNSA. Looking up the rest from reference TRBV7-2 and TRBJ2-1 gives the full variable domain: GAGVSQSPSNKVTEKGKDVELRCDPISGHTALYWYRQSLGQGLEFLIYFQGNSAPDKSGLPSDRFSAERTGGSVSTLTIQRTQQEDSAVYLCASSKRQGSENEQFFGPGTRLTVL.

On this clone: The junction differs from germline at one of its ends, possibly a read error. This rearrangement joins TRBV7-7 to TRBJ2-1; D possibly uses TRBD1 or TRBD2 (5 bases each). The CDR3 is made up of 20 amino acids. From germline, CDR1 is SSHAT and CDR2 FNYEAQ (reference sequence). The CDR3 spells CASSFGVRGHPTIAFNKCLF. The CDR3 DNA is TGTGCTAGCAGCTTCGGGGTCAGAGGACATCCGACAATCGCATTCAACAAGTGTCTCTTC.

V and J are TRBV29-1 and TRBJ2-3; 8 nucleotides agree with TRBD2. Germline lookup yields CDR1 SQVTM and CDR2 ANQGSEA. CDR3 length: 14 residues. V was pared by 1 base and J by 4 bases, with 4 bases of the junction left unmatched. CDR3 in amino acids: CSVEAGGRADTQYF. For the CDR3, the DNA is TGCAGCGTTGAAGCGGGGGGGCGGGCAGATACGCAGTATTTT.

The rearrangement links TRBV5-8 to TRBJ2-3; no reliable D call. The CDR3 consists of 13 residues. Trimming shortened V by 0 bases and J by 4 bases, and 6 bases separated the two germline ends. Per germline, CDR1 SGHTS and CDR2 YDEGEE. CDR3 region: CASSLVGPDTQYF. The CDR3 coding sequence is TGTGCCAGCAGCTTGGTTGGTCCAGATACGCAGTATTTT.

The CDR3 DNA sequence: TGTGCCATCAGTGTTACCGACAGGTCCTACGAGCAGTACTTC. This codes for CAISVTDRSYEQYF. The chain joins TRBV10-3 to TRBJ2-7, with D tentatively TRBD1 (6 bases). CDR3 length: 14 amino acids. The germline V gene has CDR1 ENHRY and CDR2 SYGVKD. Trimming left V 4 bases short and J 1 base short, with 11 bases between.

The chain links TRBV6-5 to TRBJ2-2; D remains unclear. The CDR3 consists of 15 residues. Trimming left V 0 bases short and J 3 bases short, with 8 bases between. The germline V gene encodes CDR1 MNHEY and CDR2 SVGAGI. CDR3 DNA: TGTGCCAGCAGTTACTCCCCGGACGACACCGGGGAGCTGTTTTTT. It specifies CASSYSPDDTGELFF.

The rearrangement links TRBV6-5 to TRBJ1-1; D ambiguous. Trimming left V 2 bases short and J 7 bases short, with 11 bases between. CDR1 is MNHEY and CDR2 is SVGAGI in the germline V gene. This CDR3 spans 13 amino acids. The DNA of the CDR3 is TGTGCCAGCAGTTACGGTGGGCGGAATGAAGCTTTCTTT. Its protein is CASSYGGRNEAFF.

The CDR3 reads CARDRQGGPPFAYEQYF. CDR3 DNA sequence: TGTGCCAGGGACCGACAGGGAGGTCCCCCTTTTGCTTACGAGCAGTACTTC. The chain combines TRBV27 with TRBJ2-7; D possibly corresponds to TRBD1 (7 bases). Per the germline V gene, CDR1 is MNHEY and CDR2 is SMNVEV (reference sequence). This CDR3 is built from 17 residues. Between the trimmed V and J ends, which lost 9 bases and 4 bases, there was a span of 28 bases.

This clone turned up a few times. The chain links TRBV4-3 to TRBJ2-1; D may be TRBD2 (6 bases). CDR3 size: 15 residues. Trimming pared 0 bases from V and 8 bases from J, leaving 14 bases between. Germline CDR1 is LGHNA and CDR2 is YSLEER. CDR3 nucleotide sequence: TGCGCCAGCAGCCAAGAGGCTACCCCGGGGGATGAGCAGTTCTTC. As protein: CASSQEATPGDEQFF.

This clone was detected only once. The chain couples TRBV5-1 to TRBJ2-7; D remains ambiguous. The CDR3 runs to 15 residues. V lost 1 base and J lost 2, with 13 bases in between. Germline V gene lookup returns CDR1 SGHRS and CDR2 YFSETQ. CDR3 DNA: TGCGCCAGCAGCTTGACCCAGACCTCCGCCTACGAGCAGTACTTC. This sequence encodes CASSLTQTSAYEQYF.

This clone has just one count. V and J are TRBV27 and TRBJ1-5; possible D gene TRBD1, 5 bases. Germline CDR1 and CDR2: MNHEY and SMNVEV (reference sequence). This CDR3 region has 17 residues. Trimming stripped 5 bases from V and 0 bases from J, with 17 bases between. The CDR3 nucleotides are TGTGCCAGCAGTGGGGTGGGGGTCCCATATAGCAATCAGCCCCAGCATTTT. Translating it yields CASSGVGVPYSNQPQHF.

This chain uses TRBV5-5 with TRBJ2-7, with D unclear. With 0 bases removed from V and 2 bases from J, the gap between germline ends came to 6 bases. CDR1 SGHKS and CDR2 YYEKEE come from the germline V gene (reference sequence). The length of the CDR3 is 13 residues. Written as DNA, the CDR3 is TGTGCCAGCAGCTTGGAACAGACCTACGAGCAGTACTTC. Encoded protein: CASSLEQTYEQYF.

The chain combines TRBV5-1 with TRBJ1-6; 7 bases fit TRBD1. This CDR3 is 15 amino acids long. Germline V gene lookup returns CDR1 SGHRS and CDR2 YFSETQ. The V gene end was trimmed by 0 bases and the J gene end by 8 bases; junction bases not matched to a gene: 5. This CDR3 reads CASSLEVRGDSPLHF. In DNA form, the CDR3 reads TGCGCCAGCAGCTTGGAGGTCAGGGGGGATTCACCCCTCCACTTT.